This T cell receptor (beta chain) was observed in a study of T cell responses to AZD1222 COVID-19 vaccine. Findings of the study overall: Spike-wide coverage was observed for vaccine-associated CD4 TCRs, with dominant responses at 160-218 and 743-854. Regions left unmutated in variants are reportedly the target of nearly half of spike-specific TCRs. Receipt of two AZD1222 doses was followed by a rise in Spike-specific TCR breadth and depth. Donors in the cohort were predominantly white British and more often female, and clonal diversity was possibly underestimated.

The CDR3 spans 14 residues. V lost 5 bases to trimming and J lost 0 bases, with 9 bases between them. CDR1 is SGHRS, CDR2 YFSETQ, per germline. Here immunoSEQ multiplex PCR was the method, and the copy in TCRdb shows in-frame clones only, minus some. The sample records about 140,000 clones, approximately 95% being singletons. On this clone: The antigen is not known.

V and J are TRBV5-1 and TRBJ1-3; D is ambiguous. The sequencing here drew on peripheral blood, taken on day 0 of MenACWY control vaccination. This TCR was sampled from an adult in good health. DNA of the CDR3: TGCGCCAGCAGTATTGAGAGCTCTGGAAACACCATATATTTT. This encodes CASSIESSGNTIYF.